One sample yielded the 3 T cell receptor beta chains listed below, sequenced in a study of radiation and T cells in renal cell carcinoma. Documented time point: blood 4 weeks post-SBRT, at nephrectomy. Treatment denoted: 15 Gy SBRT to primary tumor, nephrectomy 4 weeks later. The protocol was immunoSEQ multiplex PCR, while the TCRdb copy is restricted to in-frame clones and leaves out a portion. This sample has roughly 170,000 clones; about 85% occur once, and the top ten carry about 11%. Specimen: blood, collected from a patient whose treatment included radiotherapy and nephrectomy. The receptors originated from a woman between 50 and 59 years old with renal cell carcinoma.

The chain combines TRBV30 with TRBJ1-2; weak D call: TRBD1 (5 bases). Trimming stripped 2 bases from V and 8 bases from J, with 15 bases between. The CDR3 totals 13 residues. Germline values: CDR1 GTSNPN, CDR2 SVGIG (reference sequence). The CDR3: CAWSMRGLRGYTF. CDR3 sequence (DNA): TGTGCCTGGAGTATGCGGGGCCTCCGGGGCTACACCTTC.

The chain joins TRBV7-9 to TRBJ2-7; D is unclear. Germline CDR1 SEHNR, CDR2 FQNEAQ (reference sequence). The V end was cut by 0 bases, the J end by 0 bases, with 3 bases between. The CDR3 has 13 residues. The CDR3 is CASSLAGSYEQYF. Written as DNA, the CDR3 is TGTGCCAGCAGCTTAGCCGGCTCCTACGAGCAGTACTTC.

Remarks on this clone: An end of the junction differs from the germline gene, which may be a read error. Other DNA variants within this sample encode the same CDR3. The chain is built from TRBV5-6 and TRBJ1-1; unclear D gene. There are 13 residues in the CDR3. Germline V lookup: CDR1 SGHDT, CDR2 YYEEEE. The DNA of the CDR3 is TGTGCCAGCAGCCACTTGAGGAACACTGAGGCTTTCTTT. It codes for CASSHLRNTEAFF.